This TCR beta chain was identified in a study of T-cell memory formation after mild COVID-19. Study-level background: Among the donors, TCR clusters were largely specific to each donor.

Findings and limits, study-wide: Some clones that responded were present in memory (sampled pre-infection), which suggests cross-reactive memory joined. Researchers report contracting CD4+ clones mostly in CM and EM, with CD8+ clones in EMRA.

Researchers used 5'RACE with constant-segment primers to make TCR alpha and TCR beta cDNA libraries that carry sample barcodes and UMIs. TCRdb re-called the 5' RACE reads through MiXCR, storing one row per CDR3 protein. There are 50,000 or so distinct CDR3 sequences in the sample; approximately 9.1% occur only once, and approximately 10% lies in the top ten. This clonotype was seen a few times. Its antigen is unidentified. V shed 7 bases, J shed 2 bases, and the junction held 8 bases outside the gene matches. The CDR3 runs to 14 residues. Per the germline V gene, CDR1 is GTSNPN and CDR2 is SVGIG (reference sequence).

Material for sequencing was PBMCs or a T cell subset sorted from them (not recorded which). The chain uses TRBV30 and TRBJ2-1; 7 bases agree with TRBD2. The receptor was isolated from an adult woman who had mild COVID-19 (a few samples of this study predate the infection). Cell type and time point are not known. The CDR3 spells CALCQAGTYNEQFF. In DNA, the CDR3 is TGTGCCTTATGTCAAGCGGGAACCTACAATGAGCAGTTCTTC. The variable domain in full, completed from reference TRBV30 and TRBJ2-1, reads SQTIHQWPATLVQPVGSPLSLECTVEGTSNPNLYWYRQAAGRGLQLLFYSVGIGQISSEVPQNLSASRPQDRQFILSSKKLLLSDSGFYLCALCQAGTYNEQFFGPGTRLTVL.